The source of this T cell receptor (beta chain) is a study of blood T cell repertoires in COVID-19. Study-level information: Samples of COVID-19 (acute and convalescent) were obtained from the United States, Italy and Spain. Nucleic acid was either cDNA or gDNA, and it came from T cells, B-cell-depleted T cells, or PBMCs.

The CDR3 has 15 residues. Germline CDR1 reads LNHNV; CDR2 reads YYDKDF (reference sequence). Between the trimmed V and J ends, which lost 2 bases and 4 bases, there was a span of 12 bases. Authors' data handling: Nucleated cell counts were estimated from reference gene primer amplification. Profiling relied on immunoSEQ multiplex PCR, and the TCRdb table lists in-frame clones only, not all of them. The DNA was the basis for D and trimming; V, J and clone size are from that table. The sample contains 90,000 to 130,000 clones, 55% to 75% of which appear only once. The sequence was collected from a woman aged 40 to 49 with acute or convalescent COVID-19. The chain has TRBV15 and TRBJ1-3; no reliable D call. The sample was peripheral blood. The CDR3 DNA follows: TGTGCCACCAGCAGACCTGGAGAAATCGGAAACACCATATATTTT. This sequence encodes CATSRPGEIGNTIYF.